This TCR beta chain derives from a study of blood T cell repertoires in COVID-19. Recruitment covered about 25 US areas and drew participants whose ages spanned about 18 to 95 years. Categorization into cohorts depended on clinical history that participants reported. All recovered Cohort 3 donors got two negative PCRs, got clearance, or saw symptom resolution. Authors' analysis steps: Reference gene primer amplification gave estimated nucleated cell counts. The method was immunoSEQ multiplex PCR; TCRdb's version includes in-frame clones alone and lacks a portion of them. V, J and clone size reflect that table, while D and trimming were determined from the DNA. The sample gives about 130,000 clones, about 80% of which show up once; just over 9% is in the top ten. CDR1 and CDR2 from the germline V gene are DFQATT and SNEGSKA (reference sequence). V was trimmed by 5 bases and J by 7 bases, leaving 9 bases between them. The CDR3 has 11 residues.

The material sequenced was PBMCs or T cells enriched from blood (not recorded which). The rearrangement uses TRBV20-1 and TRBJ1-5; tentative D call: TRBD1 (6 bases). This TCR derives from a man aged 45 to 65 who had recovered from COVID-19. The CDR3 DNA is TGCAGTGCTGGTAGGGGGCAGCCCCAGCATTTT. This translates into CSAGRGQPQHF.